This passage covers 8 T cell receptor beta chains from one sample sequenced in a study of shared clonotypes between healthy human individuals. Profiled with immunoSEQ multiplex PCR; TCRdb holds only in-frame clones, not every one. The sample includes about 2 million clones, roughly 94% of them seen just once. Selected positively for CCR7 and CD45RO-negative, naive CD8 cells excluded terminally differentiated effector memory CD45RA+ cells. The sequencing input was naive CD8+ T cells sorted from blood. The receptors originated from a young man in good health.

The genes are TRBV7-2 and TRBJ1-1; D remains ambiguous. The CDR3 length is 12 residues. CDR1 is SGHTA, CDR2 FQGNSA, per germline. V lost 7 bases and J lost 8, with 14 bases in between. CDR3: CASNFRSVEAFF. As DNA, the CDR3 is TGTGCCAGCAACTTTCGATCCGTGGAAGCTTTCTTT.

The genes are TRBV4-1 and TRBJ2-2; no reliable D call. The V and J ends lost 4 bases and 0 bases respectively, with 3 bases between them. The CDR3 is made up of 13 amino acids. Germline V gives CDR1 MGHRA, CDR2 YSYEKL. Here the CDR3 reads CASSPTNTGELFF. The CDR3 nucleotides are TGCGCCAGCAGCCCAACGAACACCGGGGAGCTGTTTTTT.

The rearrangement uses TRBV7-9 and TRBJ2-5; TRBD1 matches at 9 bases. This CDR3 is 16 amino acids long. V dropped 5 bases and J dropped 4; count of bases not matched to a gene: 11. Germline CDR1 reads SEHNR; CDR2 reads FQNEAQ (reference sequence). The CDR3 reads CASSPPGQGQRETQYF. CDR3 bases: TGTGCCAGCAGCCCGCCGGGACAGGGACAACGAGAGACCCAGTACTTC.

The V call is TRBV4-3, the J call TRBJ2-2, with D uncertain. V was clipped by 1 base and J by 5 bases, with 8 bases between them. This CDR3 region has 14 residues. Germline-derived CDR1 and CDR2 are LGHNA and YSLEER. The CDR3 nucleotides read TGCGCCAGCAGCCAAGGGAGTGGGACCGGGGAGCTGTTTTTT. Encoded protein: CASSQGSGTGELFF.

V gene TRBV29-1 combines with J gene TRBJ1-2, with D unclear. V was trimmed by 4 bases and J by 4 bases, leaving 13 bases between them. This CDR3 region has 13 residues. The V gene's germline CDR1 is SQVTM and CDR2 ANQGSEA. The CDR3: CSVASGDAYGYTF. CDR3 bases: TGCAGCGTTGCCTCAGGCGACGCCTATGGCTACACCTTC.

This chain joins TRBV25-1 and TRBJ2-5; 9 nucleotides agree with TRBD1. The trim removed 1 base at V and 5 bases at J, leaving 5 bases unmatched. The CDR3 runs 15 residues. Germline V gene data show CDR1 as MGHDK and CDR2 as SYGVNS. The CDR3 loop reads CASSELQGARETQYF. CDR3 in DNA: TGTGCCAGCAGTGAATTACAGGGGGCGAGGGAGACCCAGTACTTC.

This chain uses TRBV6-5 with TRBJ1-6; D is uncertain. CDR1 and CDR2 (germline): MNHEY, SVGAGI. The CDR3 loop spans 13 amino acids. Trimming shortened V by 0 bases and J by 16 bases, and 13 bases separated the two germline ends. CDR3 in DNA: TGTGCCAGCAGTTACTCGATCCAGGACGTACTCCACTTT. Encoded protein: CASSYSIQDVLHF.

As DNA, the CDR3 is TGCGCCAGCAGCCAAGTCGGGGCCCCATCTAACTATGGCTACACCTTC. Amino acids: CASSQVGAPSNYGYTF. The chain couples TRBV4-1 to TRBJ1-2; D perhaps matches TRBD1 (5 bases). Trimming removed 1 base at V and 0 bases at J, with 12 bases between. The germline gives CDR1 MGHRA, CDR2 YSYEKL. The CDR3 runs to 16 residues.